Below, one TCR beta chain is given with its context. The antigen remains undetermined. V was shortened by 7 bases and J by 3 bases, with 19 bases between the two germline ends. The CDR3 is 16 residues long. Germline V lookup: CDR1 LNHDA, CDR2 SQIVND (reference sequence). This specimen belongs to a study of cytomegalovirus exposure and HLA in healthy donors. Notes on the study in general: Indistinguishable V segments, including TRBV6-2 and TRBV6-3, were excluded. Most CMV-associated TCR beta chains appeared HLA-restricted in a later analysis. HLA alleles were associated with roughly 15,000 TCR beta sequences in a later analysis at 0.05 false discovery rate. Most of the TCR beta V segments (in an earlier analysis) were productive either about 87% or about 30% of the time.

Both 60 Vbeta primers and 13 Jbeta primers went into the PCR. Produced via immunoSEQ multiplex PCR; TCRdb's table is partial and in-frame only. The sample contains 180,000 or so clones, around 82% of which appear only once. V and J are TRBV19 and TRBJ1-5, with D tentatively TRBD1 (6 bases). This clonotype was sampled from a male donor in good health and CMV-seronegative. The sample comprised PBMCs. As DNA, the CDR3 is TGTGCCAGTACCCCAGACAGGAGCCTCAACAATCAGCCCCAGCATTTT. Protein product: CASTPDRSLNNQPQHF.